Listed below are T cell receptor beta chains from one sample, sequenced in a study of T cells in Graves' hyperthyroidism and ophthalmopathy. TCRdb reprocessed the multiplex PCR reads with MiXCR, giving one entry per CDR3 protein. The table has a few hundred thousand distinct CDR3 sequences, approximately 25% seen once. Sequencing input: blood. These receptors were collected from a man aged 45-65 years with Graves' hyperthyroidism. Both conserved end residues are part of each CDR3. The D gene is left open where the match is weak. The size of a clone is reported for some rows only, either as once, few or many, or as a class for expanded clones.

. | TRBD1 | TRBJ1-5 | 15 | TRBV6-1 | CASSPTWTGVQPQHF | TGTGCCAGCAGCCCTACCTGGACAGGGGTTCAGCCCCAGCATTTT
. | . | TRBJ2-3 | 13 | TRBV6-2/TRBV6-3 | CASRNSVQGTQYF | TGTGCCAGCAGAAATAGCGTACAGGGTACGCAGTATTTT
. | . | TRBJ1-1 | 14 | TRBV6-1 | CASSDLGGNTEAFF | TGTGCCAGCAGTGATCTCGGTGGGAACACTGAAGCTTTCTTT
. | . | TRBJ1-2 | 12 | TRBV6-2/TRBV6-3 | CASSYKGSGYTF | TGTGCCAGCAGTTACAAGGGGTCTGGCTACACCTTC
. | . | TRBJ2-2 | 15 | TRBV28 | CASRKRAGNTGELFF | TGTGCCAGCCGGAAAAGGGCGGGGAACACCGGGGAGCTGTTTTTT
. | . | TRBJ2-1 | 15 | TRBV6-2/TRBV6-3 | CASSYSGVAYNEQFF | TGTGCCAGCAGTTACTCGGGGGTAGCCTACAATGAGCAGTTCTTC
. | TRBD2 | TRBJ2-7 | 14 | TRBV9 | CTSSVTSGNSEQYF | TGTACCAGCAGCGTAACTAGCGGGAACTCCGAGCAGTACTTC
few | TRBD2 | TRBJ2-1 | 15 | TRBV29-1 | CSVEGLAGAYNEQFF | TGCAGCGTGGAGGGACTAGCGGGAGCCTACAATGAGCAGTTCTTC
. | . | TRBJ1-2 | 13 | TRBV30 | CAWTTDRHYGYTF | TGTGCCTGGACGACAGACAGACACTATGGCTACACCTTC
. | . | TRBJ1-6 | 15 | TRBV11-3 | CASSLRGVDNSPLHF | TGTGCCAGCAGCTTACGGGGGGTCGATAATTCACCCCTCCACTTT
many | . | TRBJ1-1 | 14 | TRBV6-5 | CASSYSPIGTEAFF | TGTGCCAGCAGTTACTCGCCCATAGGCACTGAAGCTTTCTTT
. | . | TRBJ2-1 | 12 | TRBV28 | CASSPNKDEQFF | TGTGCCAGCAGTCCAAATAAGGATGAGCAGTTCTTC
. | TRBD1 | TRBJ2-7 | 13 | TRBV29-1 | CSVENSGGYEQYF | TGCAGCGTTGAAAATTCAGGGGGCTACGAGCAGTACTTC
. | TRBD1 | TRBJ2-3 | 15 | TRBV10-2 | CASSETGASTDTQYF | TGCGCCAGCAGTGAGACAGGGGCCAGCACAGATACGCAGTATTTT
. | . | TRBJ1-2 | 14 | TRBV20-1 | CSARAGPWTEGYTF | TGCAGTGCTAGAGCCGGACCTTGGACCGAGGGGTACACCTTC
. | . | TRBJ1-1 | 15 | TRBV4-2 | CASSQDGRSERLAFF | TGTGCCAGCAGCCAAGATGGACGGAGCGAACGGTTGGCTTTCTTT
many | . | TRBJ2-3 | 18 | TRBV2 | CASSEVGWGQASTDTQYF | TGTGCCAGCAGTGAAGTCGGTTGGGGCCAGGCTAGCACAGATACGCAGTATTTT
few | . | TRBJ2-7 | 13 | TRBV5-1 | CASSDGSSYEQYF | TGCGCCAGCAGCGACGGGAGCTCCTACGAGCAGTACTTC
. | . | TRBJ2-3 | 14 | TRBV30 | CAWNQGLSTDTQYF | TGTGCCTGGAACCAGGGTCTTAGCACAGATACGCAGTATTTT
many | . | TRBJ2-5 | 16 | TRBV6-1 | CASSERRGPIQETQYF | TGTGCCAGCAGTGAACGGAGGGGACCTATCCAAGAGACCCAGTACTTC
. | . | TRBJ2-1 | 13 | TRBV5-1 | CASSSDLRNEQFF | TGCGCCAGCAGCTCCGATCTTAGAAATGAGCAGTTCTTC
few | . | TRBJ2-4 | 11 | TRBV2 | CASATRNIQYF | TGTGCCAGTGCAACTCGAAACATTCAGTACTTC
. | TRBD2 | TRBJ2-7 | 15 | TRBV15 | CATSLEASGTYEQYF | TGTGCCACCAGCCTCGAGGCTAGCGGAACCTACGAGCAGTACTTC
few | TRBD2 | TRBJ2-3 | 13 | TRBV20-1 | CSARGIAGDTQYF | TGCAGTGCTAGGGGGATAGCGGGAGATACGCAGTATTTT
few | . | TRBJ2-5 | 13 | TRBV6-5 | CASSYSRSETQYF | TGTGCCAGCAGTTACTCGAGGTCGGAGACCCAGTACTTC
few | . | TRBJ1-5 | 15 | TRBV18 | CASSRSGAGNQPQHF | TGTGCCAGCTCACGCTCGGGGGCGGGCAATCAGCCCCAGCATTTT
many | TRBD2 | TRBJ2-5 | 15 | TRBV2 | CASTLTSGSLETQYF | TGTGCCAGCACCTTGACTAGCGGATCTCTTGAGACCCAGTACTTC
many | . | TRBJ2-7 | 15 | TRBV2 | CASSERGGATYEQYF | TGTGCCAGCAGTGAACGGGGCGGGGCCACCTACGAGCAGTACTTC
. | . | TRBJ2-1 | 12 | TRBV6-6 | CASSYSNGEQFF | TGTGCCAGCAGTTACTCGAACGGTGAGCAGTTCTTC
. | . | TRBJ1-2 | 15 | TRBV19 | CASSIEAAANYGYTF | TGTGCCAGTAGTATAGAGGCGGCCGCTAACTATGGCTACACCTTC
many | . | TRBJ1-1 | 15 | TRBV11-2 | CASSLDFGENTEAFF | TGTGCCAGCAGCTTAGATTTCGGAGAGAACACTGAAGCTTTCTTT
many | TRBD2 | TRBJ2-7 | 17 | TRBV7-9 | CASSWGVGREGRNEQYF | TGTGCCAGCAGCTGGGGCGTAGGCAGGGAGGGCCGAAACGAGCAGTACTTC
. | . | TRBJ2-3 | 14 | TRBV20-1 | CSAPPTTSTDTQYF | TGCAGTGCACCCCCGACGACAAGCACAGATACGCAGTATTTT
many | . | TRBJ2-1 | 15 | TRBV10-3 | CAISGSGSSYNEQFF | TGTGCCATCAGTGGATCAGGGAGCTCCTACAATGAGCAGTTCTTC
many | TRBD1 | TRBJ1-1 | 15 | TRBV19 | CASSAQGAWNTEAFF | TGTGCCAGTAGTGCCCAGGGGGCATGGAACACTGAAGCTTTCTTT
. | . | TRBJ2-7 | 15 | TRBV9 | CASSVAATTDYEQYF | TGTGCCAGCAGCGTAGCGGCGACCACTGACTACGAGCAGTACTTC
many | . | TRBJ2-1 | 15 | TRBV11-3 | CASSPRLEGHNEQFF | TGTGCCAGCAGCCCGCGACTGGAGGGTCACAATGAGCAGTTCTTC
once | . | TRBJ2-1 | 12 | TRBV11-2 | CASSLGIHEQFF | TGTGCCAGCAGCTTAGGAATCCATGAGCAGTTCTTC
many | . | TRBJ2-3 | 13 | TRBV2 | CASSRENTDTQYF | TGTGCCAGCAGTAGGGAGAACACAGATACGCAGTATTTT
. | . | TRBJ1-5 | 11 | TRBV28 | CASSSHQPQHF | TGTGCCAGCAGTTCCCATCAGCCCCAGCATTTT
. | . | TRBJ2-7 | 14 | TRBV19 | CASSIGQGGLEQYF | TGTGCCAGTAGTATCGGACAGGGAGGGTTAGAGCAGTACTTC
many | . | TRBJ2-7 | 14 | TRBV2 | CASSEELVGYEQYF | TGTGCCAGCAGTGAAGAACTAGTAGGCTACGAGCAGTACTTC
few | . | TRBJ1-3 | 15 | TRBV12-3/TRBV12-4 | CASSSYDRTGNTIYF | TGTGCCAGCAGTTCCTACGACAGAACTGGAAACACCATATATTTT
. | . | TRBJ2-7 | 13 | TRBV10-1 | CASSEFGSYEQYF | TGCGCCAGCAGTGAGTTCGGATCCTACGAGCAGTACTTC
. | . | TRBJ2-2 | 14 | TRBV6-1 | CASQEGHRGGELFF | TGTGCCAGCCAGGAGGGGCATCGGGGCGGGGAGCTGTTTTTT
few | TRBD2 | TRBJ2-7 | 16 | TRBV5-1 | CASSRGLAASSYEQYF | TGCGCCAGCAGCCGGGGACTAGCCGCTAGCTCCTACGAGCAGTACTTC
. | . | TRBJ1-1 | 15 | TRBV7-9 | CASSLTSWAATEAFF | TGTGCCAGCAGCTTAACTAGTTGGGCGGCCACTGAAGCTTTCTTT
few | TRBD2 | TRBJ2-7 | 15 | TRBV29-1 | CSARLAGAFAGEQYF | TGCAGCGCCCGACTAGCGGGAGCCTTCGCCGGGGAGCAGTACTTC
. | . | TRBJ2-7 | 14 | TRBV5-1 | CASSFGPGQPEQYF | TGCGCCAGCAGCTTTGGTCCAGGCCAACCCGAGCAGTACTTC